One and the same sample provided the 15 T cell receptor beta chains below, sequenced in a study of regulatory dendritic cells for organ transplantation. CFSE-labeled sorted T cells met regulatory or mature dendritic cells for four to five days. Libraries were prepared by immunoSEQ multiplex PCR; TCRdb keeps only in-frame clonotypes and omits some of them. The sample holds 12,000 or so clones; roughly 91% are singletons and the top ten take roughly 0.47%. The antigens these receptors bind are not known. The sample taken for sequencing was naive CD8+ T cells from blood cultured with dendritic cells. The subset was: CD45RA+ naive T cells. Receptors were obtained from a human donor in good health.

V is TRBV4-3 and J is TRBJ2-5; 9 nucleotides match TRBD1. Germline values: CDR1 LGHNA, CDR2 YSLEER. V gave up 1 base and J gave up 4 bases; unmatched junction bases: 4. This CDR3 has 15 amino acids. In DNA, the CDR3 is TGCGCCAGCAGCCAAGCTTCGGACAGGGGAGAGACCCAGTACTTC. Its translation is CASSQASDRGETQYF.

The gene calls are TRBV28 and TRBJ2-3; 15 nucleotides line up with TRBD2. V dropped 3 bases and J dropped 8; count of bases not matched to a gene: 9. The germline V gene encodes CDR1 MDHEN and CDR2 SYDVKM. This CDR3 region has 17 residues. CDR3 in DNA: TGTGCCAGCAGTTTGGGGACTAGCGGGAGGACCCCCCCTACGCAGTATTTT. As protein: CASSLGTSGRTPPTQYF. The complete variable domain, with remaining parts taken from reference TRBV28 and TRBJ2-3, reads DVKVTQSSRYLVKRTGEKVFLECVQDMDHENMFWYRQDPGLGLRLIYFSYDVKMKEKGDIPEGYSVSREKKERFSLILESASTNQTSMYLCASSLGTSGRTPPTQYFGPGTRLTVL.

This chain connects TRBV7-9 to TRBJ1-2; perhaps TRBD1 as D (6 bases). The CDR3 consists of 17 residues. V dropped 5 bases and J dropped 0 bases, with 19 bases sitting between them. Germline CDR1 reads SEHNR; CDR2 reads FQNEAQ (reference sequence). The CDR3: CASSPWQGTLPNYGYTF. The CDR3 bases are TGTGCCAGCAGCCCTTGGCAGGGGACCCTACCTAACTATGGCTACACCTTC.

This clone is a singleton in its sample. The chain couples TRBV5-4 to TRBJ2-3, with D perhaps matching TRBD2 (5 bases). Looked up from germline, CDR1 is SGHNT and CDR2 is YYREEE (reference sequence). This CDR3 is 15 amino acids long. V dropped 4 bases and J dropped 2 bases, with 14 bases sitting between them. The DNA for the CDR3 is TGTGCCAGCAGCCGGGTGGGAGAAATCACAGATACGCAGTATTTT. This sequence encodes CASSRVGEITDTQYF.

This sequence joins TRBV6-5 and TRBJ2-7, with 10 bases lining up with TRBD1. The CDR3 extends over 15 amino acids. V dropped 6 bases and J dropped 2; count of bases not matched to a gene: 7. Looked up from germline, CDR1 is MNHEY and CDR2 is SVGAGI. The CDR3 is CASRPGTGDTYEQYF. The CDR3 coding sequence is TGTGCCAGCAGGCCCGGGACAGGGGATACCTACGAGCAGTACTTC.

The chain recombines TRBV7-9 with TRBJ2-5, with TRBD2 matching over 7 bases. V dropped 3 bases and J dropped 4; count of bases not matched to a gene: 2. CDR1 SEHNR and CDR2 FQNEAQ come from the germline V gene (reference sequence). There are 13 residues in the CDR3. Here the CDR3 DNA reads TGTGCCAGCAGCTTGGGCGGGGGAGAGACCCAGTACTTC. It specifies CASSLGGGETQYF.

V usage is TRBV13 and J usage is TRBJ1-2, with TRBD1 as a possible D gene (5 bases). This CDR3 region has 14 residues. Per the germline V gene, CDR1 is PRHDT and CDR2 is FYEKMQ (reference sequence). V lost 1 base and J 4 bases, leaving 10 bases between the germline ends. The CDR3 sequence is CASSLADSVYGYTF. The CDR3 DNA follows: TGTGCCAGCAGCTTAGCTGACAGCGTCTATGGCTACACCTTC.

The V call is TRBV2, the J call TRBJ2-6, with TRBD1 matching over 7 bases. With 8 bases clipped from V and 2 bases from J, the junction kept 3 bases outside the gene matches. CDR3 size: 14 residues. Germline V gene sequence: CDR1 SNHLY, CDR2 FYNNEI. CDR3 sequence reads: CASDRVAGANVLTF. The DNA of the CDR3 is TGTGCCAGCGACAGGGTGGCTGGGGCCAACGTCCTGACTTTC. Full variable domain (remainder filled in from reference TRBV2 and TRBJ2-6): EPEVTQTPSHQVTQMGQEVILRCVPISNHLYFYWYRQILGQKVEFLVSFYNNEISEKSEIFDDQFSVERPDGSNFTLKIRSTKLEDSAMYFCASDRVAGANVLTFGAGSRLTVL.

The count of this clone is one. The gene calls are TRBV5-4 and TRBJ2-1, with D perhaps TRBD2 (5 bases). CDR1 and CDR2 (germline): SGHNT, YYREEE (reference sequence). The CDR3 has 15 residues. V was shortened by 3 bases and J by 6 bases, with 16 bases between the two germline ends. This CDR3 is CASSWPEDWLNEQFF. DNA of the CDR3: TGTGCCAGCAGCTGGCCCGAGGACTGGCTCAATGAGCAGTTCTTC.

The chain is built from TRBV27 and TRBJ2-1, with 13 bases that match TRBD2. Germline loops: CDR1 MNHEY, CDR2 SMNVEV (reference sequence). The ends lost 4 bases at V and 0 bases at J; junction bases unmatched: 6. CDR3 size: 18 residues. DNA of the CDR3: TGTGCCAGCAGTTCACTAGCGGGAGGGGGTTTCTCCTACAATGAGCAGTTCTTC. Protein product: CASSSLAGGGFSYNEQFF.

V usage is TRBV7-9 and J usage is TRBJ1-6, with D uncertain. CDR1 and CDR2 (germline): SEHNR, FQNEAQ (reference sequence). CDR3 length: 13 residues. Trimming removed 0 bases from V and 13 bases from J, with 10 bases in between. The CDR3 nucleotides read TGTGCCAGCAGCTTAGCGCCCGGGCTTCCCCTCCACTTT. Its protein product is CASSLAPGLPLHF.

The chain uses TRBV7-8 and TRBJ2-5; the match to TRBD1 covers 8 bases. This CDR3 is 14 amino acids long. Germline V gene sequence: CDR1 SGHVS, CDR2 FQNEAQ. J was trimmed by 5 bases and V by 4 bases; bases with no gene match: 6. For the CDR3, the DNA is TGTGCCAGCAGCTCATCCAGGGGGCTGGAGACCCAGTACTTC. Its translation is CASSSSRGLETQYF. Full variable domain (rest looked up from reference TRBV7-8 and TRBJ2-5): GAGVSQSPRYKVAKRGQDVALRCDPISGHVSLFWYQQALGQGPEFLTYFQNEAQLDKSGLPSDRFFAERPEGSVSTLKIQRTQQEDSAVYLCASSSSRGLETQYFGPGTRLLVL.

The chain carries TRBV7-2 and TRBJ2-1, with TRBD2 identical over 7 bases. Per the germline V gene, CDR1 is SGHTA and CDR2 is FQGNSA. The CDR3 consists of 16 residues. V lost 4 bases and J lost 0; bases outside the gene matches: 6. CDR3 amino acids: CASSSFSGYSYNEQFF. The CDR3 DNA reads TGTGCCAGCAGCTCCTTTAGCGGGTACTCCTACAATGAGCAGTTCTTC.

V is TRBV11-2 and J is TRBJ2-1; D may be TRBD2 (7 bases). The CDR3 runs to 14 residues. Germline CDR1 SGHAT, CDR2 FQNNGV. The ends were cut back, 0 bases at V and 6 bases at J, with 9 bases in the middle. The CDR3 protein is CASSLDRGANEQFF. The CDR3 nucleotides read TGTGCCAGCAGCTTAGACCGGGGGGCCAATGAGCAGTTCTTC. Together with reference TRBV11-2 and TRBJ2-1, the CDR3 gives the full variable domain: EAGVAQSPRYKIIEKRQSVAFWCNPISGHATLYWYQQILGQGPKLLIQFQNNGVVDDSQLPKDRFSAERLKGVDSTLKIQPAKLEDSAVYLCASSLDRGANEQFFGPGTRLTVL.

This sequence joins TRBV7-9 and TRBJ2-6; D remains unclear. Trimming removed 4 bases from V and 0 bases from J, with 7 bases in between. Germline CDR1 is SEHNR and CDR2 is FQNEAQ (reference sequence). The CDR3 runs 15 residues. The CDR3, as DNA: TGTGCCAGCAGCTCCGTGGACTCTGGGGCCAACGTCCTGACTTTC. Translated: CASSSVDSGANVLTF.